A single sample gave rise to the 17 T cell receptor beta chains below, sequenced in a study of blood T cell repertoires in COVID-19. Produced via immunoSEQ multiplex PCR; TCRdb's table is partial and in-frame only. The table includes 17,000 or so clones, roughly 88% detected once. The source material was peripheral blood. Receptor source: a human donor in a cohort sampled during active COVID-19.

This rearrangement joins TRBV3-1 (or the pseudogene TRBV3-2) to TRBJ2-7; tentative D call: TRBD1 (6 bases). V lost 1 base to trimming and J lost 7 bases, with 11 bases between them. Germline lookup yields CDR1 LGHDT and CDR2 YNNKEL (reference sequence). The CDR3 runs to 13 residues. Here the CDR3 reads CASSQGGPREQYF. The CDR3 DNA reads as TGTGCCAGCAGCCAAGGGGGGCCGCGGGAGCAGTACTTC.

The rearrangement joins TRBV29-1 to TRBJ2-1; D possibly corresponds to TRBD1 (6 bases). Trimming left V 2 bases short and J 4 bases short, with 12 bases between. Germline CDR1 reads SQVTM; CDR2 reads ANQGSEA. The CDR3 covers 14 residues. As DNA, the CDR3 is TGCAGCGTTGAAACAGGGAGCACTTACAATGAGCAGTTCTTC. Translated, it gives CSVETGSTYNEQFF.

The chain recombines TRBV28 with TRBJ2-3; D may be TRBD2 (6 bases). V was trimmed by 2 bases and J by 6 bases, leaving 24 bases between them. The CDR3 totals 18 residues. CDR1 and CDR2 from the germline V gene are MDHEN and SYDVKM. The CDR3 bases are TGTGCCAGCAGTTTACTGGGACGGGGGACGGGACGATCGGATACGCAGTATTTT. This codes for CASSLLGRGTGRSDTQYF.

The chain couples TRBV5-8 to TRBJ2-7; 8 bases are a match to TRBD1. The V segment lost 4 bases and the J segment 3 bases; nucleotides outside the gene matches: 3. CDR3 length: 13 residues. Germline-derived CDR1 and CDR2 are SGHTS and YDEGEE. This CDR3 is CASSTDRVYEQYF. Here the CDR3 DNA reads TGTGCCAGCAGCACGGACAGGGTCTACGAGCAGTACTTC.

The rearrangement joins TRBV5-1 to TRBJ2-7, with D unclear. Germline CDR1 SGHRS, CDR2 YFSETQ. Trimming stripped 4 bases from V and 2 bases from J, with 16 bases between. The CDR3 runs 15 residues. CDR3 sequence reads: CASSLIAVSPYEQYF. CDR3 DNA: TGCGCCAGCAGCCTTATTGCGGTTTCTCCCTACGAGCAGTACTTC. The full variable domain, completed using reference TRBV5-1 and TRBJ2-7, is KAGVTQTPRYLIKTRGQQVTLSCSPISGHRSVSWYQQTPGQGLQFLFEYFSETQRNKGNFPGRFSGRQFSNSRSEMNVSTLELGDSALYLCASSLIAVSPYEQYFGPGTRLTVT.

V usage is TRBV28 and J usage is TRBJ2-7; the D is unclear. The V and J ends lost 3 bases and 3 bases respectively, with 6 bases between them. The CDR3 has 12 residues. Per germline, CDR1 MDHEN and CDR2 SYDVKM. CDR3 sequence reads: CASSLRVYEQYF. In DNA, the CDR3 is TGTGCCAGCAGTTTGAGAGTCTACGAGCAGTACTTC.

The chain recombines TRBV6-6 with TRBJ2-3, with D perhaps matching TRBD2 (6 bases). CDR3 length: 16 amino acids. The V end was cut by 2 bases, the J end by 0 bases, with 12 bases between. Germline CDR1 and CDR2: MNHNY and SVGAGI (reference sequence). CDR3: CASSYTTSSSTDTQYF. As DNA, the CDR3 is TGTGCCAGCAGTTACACTACTAGCTCTAGCACAGATACGCAGTATTTT.

The V call is TRBV9, the J call TRBJ1-2; D is perhaps TRBD1 (5 bases). Per the germline V gene, CDR1 is SGDLS and CDR2 is YYNGEE. The CDR3 contains 14 residues. With 2 bases removed from V and 2 bases from J, the gap between germline ends came to 10 bases. The CDR3 DNA sequence: TGTGCCAGCAGCGTTGAGACAGCCAACTATGGCTACACCTTC. Encoded protein: CASSVETANYGYTF. The full variable domain, completed using reference TRBV9 and TRBJ1-2, is DSGVTQTPKHLITATGQRVTLRCSPRSGDLSVYWYQQSLDQGLQFLIQYYNGEERAKGNILERFSAQQFPDLHSELNLSSLELGDSALYFCASSVETANYGYTFGSGTRLTVV.

The chain uses TRBV5-8 and TRBJ1-6; D may be TRBD1 (5 bases). The CDR3 has 14 amino acids. Germline V gives CDR1 SGHTS, CDR2 YDEGEE. Trimming left V 0 bases short and J 7 bases short, with 8 bases between. The CDR3 loop reads CASSLVRGNSPLHF. CDR3 coding DNA: TGTGCCAGCAGCTTGGTTAGGGGAAATTCACCCCTCCACTTT.

The chain combines TRBV6-2 or TRBV6-3 with TRBJ2-5, with D possibly being TRBD2 (6 bases). The CDR3 has 17 amino acids. V shed 4 bases and J shed 2 bases, with 20 bases lying between them. Per the germline V gene, CDR1 is MNHEY and CDR2 is SVGEGT. The CDR3 is CASSSHGRIGLQETQYF. CDR3 bases: TGTGCCAGCAGTTCGCATGGGAGGATCGGCTTACAAGAGACCCAGTACTTC.

The chain recombines TRBV5-1 with TRBJ2-1; 11 bases agree with TRBD2. The CDR3 runs 15 residues. J lost 9 bases, V lost 1 base, and 6 bases had no gene match. Germline V lookup: CDR1 SGHRS, CDR2 YFSETQ. The CDR3 region has the DNA TGCGCCAGCAGCTTGCTAGCGGGAGGTTCGAGTGAGCAGTTCTTC. Its translation is CASSLLAGGSSEQFF. The full variable domain, completed using reference TRBV5-1 and TRBJ2-1, is KAGVTQTPRYLIKTRGQQVTLSCSPISGHRSVSWYQQTPGQGLQFLFEYFSETQRNKGNFPGRFSGRQFSNSRSEMNVSTLELGDSALYLCASSLLAGGSSEQFFGPGTRLTVL.

The chain uses TRBV15 and TRBJ2-1, with D possibly TRBD2 on 6 matching bases. CDR1 LNHNV and CDR2 YYDKDF come from the germline V gene (reference sequence). Trimming shortened V by 6 bases and J by 5 bases, and 20 bases separated the two germline ends. This CDR3 comprises 16 residues. CDR3 amino acids: CATRNFRDWGHNEQFF. In DNA, the CDR3 is TGTGCCACCAGAAACTTCCGGGACTGGGGACACAATGAGCAGTTCTTC.

This chain connects TRBV27 to TRBJ1-2; 9 bases fit TRBD1. Germline V gives CDR1 MNHEY, CDR2 SMNVEV (reference sequence). Trimming took 8 bases from V and 1 from J; bases not matched to a gene: 2. This CDR3 spans 13 amino acids. The CDR3, as DNA: TGTGCCAGCCACAGGGGGCGTAACTATGGCTACACCTTC. It is translated as CASHRGRNYGYTF.

The chain combines TRBV30 with TRBJ1-5; a possible D gene is TRBD1 (5 bases). Trimming left V 2 bases short and J 7 bases short, with 12 bases between. Germline assignment: CDR1 GTSNPN and CDR2 SVGIG (reference sequence). The length of the CDR3 is 13 residues. The CDR3 coding sequence is TGTGCCTGGAGTAACGGGGGTGGGCAGCCCCAGCATTTT. This codes for CAWSNGGGQPQHF.

This chain connects TRBV6-5 to TRBJ1-2; 7 bases match TRBD1. Germline assignment: CDR1 MNHEY and CDR2 SVGAGI. The CDR3 covers 14 residues. V was pared by 6 bases and J by 5 bases, with 9 bases of the junction left unmatched. CDR3 residues: CASSRQGGRYGYTF. CDR3 DNA: TGTGCCAGCAGCCGACAGGGTGGGAGGTATGGCTACACCTTC.

On this clone: A junction boundary mismatches the germline segment, possibly from a read error. The CDR3 nucleotides read TGTGCCACCAGCGGAGAAGAGGCTAGCTCCTACAATGAGCAGTTCTTC. Protein: CATSGEEASSYNEQFF. This rearrangement joins TRBV15 to TRBJ2-1; no definite D call. Germline V gene lookup returns CDR1 LNHNV and CDR2 YYDKDF (reference sequence). CDR3 length: 16 amino acids.

J is TRBJ1-3 and V is TRBV5-1, with a weak D call TRBD1 (5 bases). Between the trimmed V and J ends, which lost 0 bases and 3 bases, there was a span of 7 bases. CDR1 SGHRS and CDR2 YFSETQ come from the germline V gene. There are 14 residues in the CDR3. CDR3 loop: CASSLAGYGNTIYF. Written as DNA, the CDR3 is TGCGCCAGCAGCTTGGCAGGGTATGGAAACACCATATATTTT.